The rows below give T cell receptor beta chains drawn from one sample of a study of control samples from healthy donors and cancer patients. Generated by immunoSEQ multiplex PCR, the TCRdb table keeps only in-frame clones and is missing some. This sample has 60,000 to 75,000 clones, with approximately 86% found just once. Sequencing input: blood. These TCRs come from a man aged 55 to 70 in good health. CDR3s include the opening cysteine and the closing phenylalanine or tryptophan. The D gene is left open where the match is weak. Size values are once, few and many counts, or a class for expanded clones, and some rows have none.

d_call clone_size j_call v_call cdr3_aa cdr3_nt
- - TRBJ2-7 TRBV12-3/TRBV12-4 CASSFNDEQYF TGTGCCAGCAGTTTTAACGACGAGCAGTACTTC
- few TRBJ2-2 TRBV28 CASRPNTGRTGELFF TGTGCCAGCAGGCCGAATACTGGGCGCACCGGGGAGCTGTTTTTT
TRBD2 - TRBJ2-1 TRBV5-1 CASSLDGLAGYEQFF TGCGCCAGCAGCTTGGACGGACTAGCGGGATATGAGCAGTTCTTC
- - TRBJ1-1 TRBV27 CASSFGGGGTEAFF TGTGCCAGCAGTTTTGGAGGTGGAGGCACTGAAGCTTTCTTT
- - TRBJ1-1 TRBV19 CASSALRGSEAFF TGTGCCAGTAGTGCTCTCAGGGGTTCTGAAGCTTTCTTT
- - TRBJ2-2 TRBV7-2 CASSIGQNTGELFF TGTGCCAGCAGTATAGGGCAGAACACCGGGGAGCTGTTTTTT
- - TRBJ1-5 TRBV27 CASSFFGQDSNQPQHF TGTGCCAGCAGTTTTTTTGGGCAGGATAGCAATCAGCCCCAGCATTTT
TRBD2 - TRBJ2-4 TRBV3-1/TRBV3-2 CASSQAGGGNIQYF TGTGCCAGCAGCCAAGCCGGGGGGGGAAACATTCAGTACTTC
TRBD1 large TRBJ1-1 TRBV6-6 CASSSTGGSAEAFF TGTGCCAGCAGCTCGACAGGGGGGTCCGCTGAAGCTTTCTTT
- many TRBJ2-2 TRBV28 CATLSGGNTGELFF TGTGCCACACTCTCTGGCGGTAACACCGGGGAGCTGTTTTTT
- - TRBJ2-1 TRBV24-1 CATSDLLAKHFF TGTGCCACCAGTGATTTGCTAGCAAAGCACTTCTTC
- few TRBJ1-3 TRBV11-2 CASSSRLSGNTIYF TGTGCCAGCAGCTCCCGGTTATCTGGAAACACCATATATTTT
- - TRBJ1-5 TRBV18 CASSPTKGRNQPQHF TGTGCCAGCTCACCAACAAAGGGCCGCAATCAGCCCCAGCATTTT
- - TRBJ2-1 TRBV27 CASSLSNSYNEQFF TGTGCCAGCAGTTTATCCAACAGCTACAATGAGCAGTTCTTC
TRBD2 - TRBJ2-1 TRBV7-2 CASSFSGLAGSNEQFF TGTGCCAGCAGCTTCTCTGGACTAGCGGGGAGCAATGAGCAGTTCTTC
- - TRBJ2-1 TRBV2 CASSGAWQTSYNEQFF TGTGCCAGCAGTGGAGCGTGGCAGACCTCCTACAATGAGCAGTTCTTC
TRBD1 - TRBJ2-5 TRBV5-1 CASSVTGAQETQYF TGCGCCAGCAGCGTCACAGGGGCCCAAGAGACCCAGTACTTC
- - TRBJ2-3 TRBV25-1 CASSVLPGKGETDTQYF TGTGCCAGCAGTGTGCTCCCAGGCAAGGGAGAGACAGATACGCAGTATTTT
- once TRBJ1-3 TRBV21-1 CASSRTPGTSGNTIYF TGTGCCAGCAGCAGGACCCCGGGGACCTCTGGAAACACCATATATTTT
- - TRBJ2-5 TRBV5-8 CASSLGGSSGRLTETQYF TGTGCCAGCAGCTTGGGTGGGTCGAGCGGTAGACTGACGGAGACCCAGTACTTC
TRBD1 - TRBJ2-3 TRBV15 CATSRDRGLSDTQYF TGTGCCACCAGTCGGGACAGGGGGTTGTCAGATACGCAGTATTTT
- - TRBJ2-2 TRBV7-9 CASSYHLNTGELFF TGTGCCAGCAGCTACCACTTGAACACCGGGGAGCTGTTTTTT
- - TRBJ1-2 TRBV18 CASSRETDGYTF TGTGCCAGCTCAAGGGAGACCGATGGCTACACCTTC
- - TRBJ2-1 TRBV6-5 CASLRGFSYNEQFF TGTGCCAGCCTGCGGGGTTTTTCCTACAATGAGCAGTTCTTC
- few TRBJ1-1 TRBV2 CASSTSRDTEAFF TGTGCCAGCAGTACCAGCCGGGACACTGAAGCTTTCTTT
TRBD1 - TRBJ1-2 TRBV7-2 CASNTGVRYGYTF TGTGCCAGCAATACAGGGGTCCGCTACGGCTACACCTTC
- - TRBJ2-2 TRBV6-2/TRBV6-3 CASSYSGTGELFF TGTGCCAGCAGTTACTCGGGCACCGGGGAGCTGTTTTTT
TRBD1 once TRBJ2-7 TRBV19 CASSMRGQGDEQYF TGTGCCAGTAGTATGAGGGGACAGGGAGACGAGCAGTACTTC
- - TRBJ2-5 TRBV27 CASSPIPRLGVQETQYF TGTGCCAGCAGTCCGATACCAAGGCTCGGGGTCCAAGAGACCCAGTACTTC
TRBD1 - TRBJ2-1 TRBV5-4 CASSPGTGGFDEQFF TGTGCCAGCAGCCCCGGGACAGGGGGCTTCGATGAGCAGTTCTTC
- - TRBJ1-3 TRBV7-6 CASSLWTGSGNTIYF TGTGCCAGCAGCTTGTGGACGGGCTCTGGAAACACCATATATTTT
TRBD2 - TRBJ2-3 TRBV18 CASSPQLAGAAGDTQYF TGTGCCAGCTCACCACAGCTAGCGGGAGCCGCGGGAGATACGCAGTATTTT
TRBD1 - TRBJ2-1 TRBV11-3 CASSSARTGGNEQFF TGTGCCAGCAGCTCCGCCCGGACAGGGGGGAATGAGCAGTTCTTC
TRBD2 - TRBJ2-4 TRBV14 CASSQDPLAGVRYF TGTGCCAGCAGCCAAGATCCCCTAGCGGGAGTGCGGTACTTC
TRBD2 - TRBJ2-1 TRBV4-2 CASSQVGVAGGPLYNEQFF TGTGCCAGCAGCCAAGTCGGGGTAGCGGGAGGCCCCCTCTACAATGAGCAGTTCTTC
- few TRBJ1-1 TRBV6-5 CASSKGTLPEAFF TGTGCCAGCAGCAAAGGGACTCTACCCGAAGCTTTCTTT
- - TRBJ1-2 TRBV5-1 CASSLGQAEIYTF TGCGCCAGCAGCTTGGGACAGGCAGAGATCTACACCTTC
- medium-sized TRBJ2-2 TRBV4-2 CASSQDLGAVQAGELFF TGTGCCAGCAGCCAAGACCTGGGGGCGGTTCAGGCCGGGGAGCTGTTTTTT
TRBD2 few TRBJ2-1 TRBV3-1/TRBV3-2 CASSQLGGRAYNEQFF TGTGCCAGCAGCCAATTAGGCGGGAGGGCCTACAATGAGCAGTTCTTC
- - TRBJ1-5 TRBV6-1 CASSELDQPQHF TGTGCCAGCAGTGAACTGGATCAGCCCCAGCATTTT
TRBD2 - TRBJ2-3 TRBV9 CASSVRLAIAPPQYF TGTGCCAGCAGCGTACGACTAGCAATAGCCCCTCCGCAGTATTTT
TRBD2 - TRBJ2-3 TRBV28 CASSSHEKLAGVQYF TGTGCCAGCAGTTCCCATGAAAAGCTAGCGGGAGTACAGTATTTT
- - TRBJ1-6 TRBV5-6 CASSEGDNSPLHF TGTGCCAGCAGCGAGGGGGATAATTCACCCCTCCACTTT
- - TRBJ2-6 TRBV6-6 CASSLSPGSGANVLTF TGTGCCAGCAGCCTTTCTCCGGGCTCTGGGGCCAACGTCCTGACTTTC
- few TRBJ1-2 TRBV29-1 CSVELVNYGYTF TGCAGCGTTGAGCTGGTTAACTATGGCTACACCTTC
- - TRBJ1-1 TRBV6-1 CASSEAGYGTVMNTEAFF TGTGCCAGCAGTGAAGCGGGGTATGGAACTGTCATGAACACTGAAGCTTTCTTT
- - TRBJ2-1 TRBV5-5 CASSSAGRGAKDEQFF TGTGCCAGCAGCTCGGCCGGTAGGGGGGCAAAGGATGAGCAGTTCTTC
- - TRBJ1-5 TRBV7-8 CASSSDRSQPQHF TGTGCCAGCAGCTCAGACAGATCTCAGCCCCAGCATTTT